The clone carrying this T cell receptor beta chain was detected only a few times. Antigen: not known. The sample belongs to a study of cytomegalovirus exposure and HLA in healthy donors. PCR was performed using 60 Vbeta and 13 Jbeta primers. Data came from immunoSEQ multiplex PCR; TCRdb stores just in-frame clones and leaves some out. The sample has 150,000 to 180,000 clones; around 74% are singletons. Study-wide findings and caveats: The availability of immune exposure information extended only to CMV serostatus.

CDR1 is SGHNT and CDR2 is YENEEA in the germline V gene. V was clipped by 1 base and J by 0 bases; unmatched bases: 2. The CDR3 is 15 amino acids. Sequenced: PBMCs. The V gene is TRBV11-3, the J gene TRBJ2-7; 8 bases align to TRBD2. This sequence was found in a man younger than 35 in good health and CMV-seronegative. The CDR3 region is CASSLGTSGSYEQYF. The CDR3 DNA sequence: TGTGCCAGCAGCTTAGGAACTAGCGGCTCCTACGAGCAGTACTTC.